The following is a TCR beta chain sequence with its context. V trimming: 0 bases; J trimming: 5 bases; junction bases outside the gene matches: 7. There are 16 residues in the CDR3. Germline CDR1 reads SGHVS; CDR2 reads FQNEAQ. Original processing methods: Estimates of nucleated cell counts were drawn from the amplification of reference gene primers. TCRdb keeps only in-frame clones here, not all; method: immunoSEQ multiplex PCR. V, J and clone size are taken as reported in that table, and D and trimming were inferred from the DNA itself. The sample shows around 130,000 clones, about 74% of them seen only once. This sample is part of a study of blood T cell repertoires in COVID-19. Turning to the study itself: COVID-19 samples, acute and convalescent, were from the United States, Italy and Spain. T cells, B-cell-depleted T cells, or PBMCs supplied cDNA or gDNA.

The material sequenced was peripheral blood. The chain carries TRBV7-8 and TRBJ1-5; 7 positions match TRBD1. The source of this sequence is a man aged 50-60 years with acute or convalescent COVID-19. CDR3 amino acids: CASSLARRDRYQPQHF. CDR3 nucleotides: TGTGCCAGCAGCTTAGCTCGTCGGGACAGATATCAGCCCCAGCATTTT.